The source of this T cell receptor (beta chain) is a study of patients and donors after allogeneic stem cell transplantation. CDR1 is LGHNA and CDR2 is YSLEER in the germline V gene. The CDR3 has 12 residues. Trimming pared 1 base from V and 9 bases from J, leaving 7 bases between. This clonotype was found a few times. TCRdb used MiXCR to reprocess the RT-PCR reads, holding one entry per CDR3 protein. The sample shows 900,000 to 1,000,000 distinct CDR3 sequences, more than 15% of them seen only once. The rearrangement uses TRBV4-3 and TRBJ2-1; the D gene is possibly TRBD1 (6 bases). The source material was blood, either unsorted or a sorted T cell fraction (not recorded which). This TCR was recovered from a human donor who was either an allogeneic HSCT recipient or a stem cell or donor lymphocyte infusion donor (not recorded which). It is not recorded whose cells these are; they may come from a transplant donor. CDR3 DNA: TGCGCCAGCAGCCAAGTGACAGGTGAGCAGTTCTTC. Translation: CASSQVTGEQFF.